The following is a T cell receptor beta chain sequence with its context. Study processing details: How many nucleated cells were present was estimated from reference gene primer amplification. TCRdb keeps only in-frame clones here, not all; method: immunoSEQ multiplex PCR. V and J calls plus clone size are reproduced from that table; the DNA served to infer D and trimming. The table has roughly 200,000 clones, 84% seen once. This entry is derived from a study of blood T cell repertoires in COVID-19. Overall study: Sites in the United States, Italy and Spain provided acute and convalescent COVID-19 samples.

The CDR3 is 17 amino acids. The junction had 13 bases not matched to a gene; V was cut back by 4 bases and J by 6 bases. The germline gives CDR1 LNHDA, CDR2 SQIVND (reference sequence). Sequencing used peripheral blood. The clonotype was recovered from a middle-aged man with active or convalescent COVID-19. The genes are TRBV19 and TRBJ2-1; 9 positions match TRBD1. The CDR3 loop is CASSTGSGTGKGNEQFF. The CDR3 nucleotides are TGTGCCAGTAGTACCGGCTCCGGGACAGGGAAAGGCAATGAGCAGTTCTTC.